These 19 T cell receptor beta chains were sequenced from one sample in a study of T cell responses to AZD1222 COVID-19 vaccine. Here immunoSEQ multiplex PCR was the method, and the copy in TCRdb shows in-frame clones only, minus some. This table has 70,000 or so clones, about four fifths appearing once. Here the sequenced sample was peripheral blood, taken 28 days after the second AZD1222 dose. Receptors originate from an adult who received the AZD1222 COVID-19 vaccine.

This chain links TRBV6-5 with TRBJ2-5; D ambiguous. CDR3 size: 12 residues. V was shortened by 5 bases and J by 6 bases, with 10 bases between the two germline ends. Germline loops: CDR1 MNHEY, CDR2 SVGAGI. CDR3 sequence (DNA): TGTGCCAGCAGTACCCGAGACCAGACCCAGTACTTC. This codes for CASSTRDQTQYF.

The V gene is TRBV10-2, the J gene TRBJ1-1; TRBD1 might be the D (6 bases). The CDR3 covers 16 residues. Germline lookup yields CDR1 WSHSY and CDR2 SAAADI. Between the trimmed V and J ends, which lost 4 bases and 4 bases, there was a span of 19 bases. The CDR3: CASSALSEVRGTEAFF. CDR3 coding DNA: TGCGCCAGCAGTGCGCTATCCGAGGTCAGGGGCACTGAAGCTTTCTTT.

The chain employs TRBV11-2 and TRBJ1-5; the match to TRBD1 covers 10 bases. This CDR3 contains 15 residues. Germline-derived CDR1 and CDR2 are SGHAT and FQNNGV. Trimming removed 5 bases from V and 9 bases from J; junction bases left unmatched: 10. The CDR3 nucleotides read TGTGCCAGCAGCCCGACGGGACAGGGGCCATGGCCCCAGCATTTT. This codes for CASSPTGQGPWPQHF.

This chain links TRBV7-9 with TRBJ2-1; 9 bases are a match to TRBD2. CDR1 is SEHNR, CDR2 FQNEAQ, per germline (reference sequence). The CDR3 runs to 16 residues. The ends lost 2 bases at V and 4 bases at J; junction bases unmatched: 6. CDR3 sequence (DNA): TGTGCCAGCAGCTTACGGCCAGCGGGGGGTTACAATGAGCAGTTCTTC. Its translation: CASSLRPAGGYNEQFF.

The CDR3 loop is CAWSEQGIQPQHF. The CDR3 bases are TGTGCCTGGAGTGAGCAGGGGATTCAGCCCCAGCATTTT. This chain connects TRBV30 to TRBJ1-5; maybe TRBD1 (6 bases). This CDR3 has 13 residues. Germline lookup yields CDR1 GTSNPN and CDR2 SVGIG (reference sequence). The V end lost 1 base, the J end lost 6 bases, and 10 bases lay between the germline ends.

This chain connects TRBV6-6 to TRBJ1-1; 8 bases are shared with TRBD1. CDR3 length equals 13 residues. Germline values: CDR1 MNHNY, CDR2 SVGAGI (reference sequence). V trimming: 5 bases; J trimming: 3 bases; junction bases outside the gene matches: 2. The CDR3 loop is CASSTTGDTEAFF. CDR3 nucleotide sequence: TGTGCCAGCAGTACGACAGGGGACACTGAAGCTTTCTTT.

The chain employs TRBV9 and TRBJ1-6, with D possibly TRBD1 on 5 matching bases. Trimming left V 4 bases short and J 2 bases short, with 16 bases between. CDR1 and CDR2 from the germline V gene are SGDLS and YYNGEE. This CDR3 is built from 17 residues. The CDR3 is CASSRKPRGPYNSPLHF. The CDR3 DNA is TGTGCCAGCAGCCGTAAACCTAGGGGCCCCTATAATTCACCCCTCCACTTT.

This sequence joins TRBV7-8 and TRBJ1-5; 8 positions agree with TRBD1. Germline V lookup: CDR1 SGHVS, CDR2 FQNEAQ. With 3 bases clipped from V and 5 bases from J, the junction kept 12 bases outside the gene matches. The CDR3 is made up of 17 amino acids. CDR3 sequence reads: CASSLVSGGRNDQPQHF. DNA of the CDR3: TGTGCCAGCAGCTTGGTCTCAGGGGGCCGGAACGATCAGCCCCAGCATTTT.

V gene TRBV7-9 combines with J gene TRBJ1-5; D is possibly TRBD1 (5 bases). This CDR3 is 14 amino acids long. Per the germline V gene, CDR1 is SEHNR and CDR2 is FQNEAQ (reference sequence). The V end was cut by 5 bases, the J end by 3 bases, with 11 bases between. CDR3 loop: CASSRQGANQPQHF. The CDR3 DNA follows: TGTGCCAGCAGCCGCCAAGGGGCCAATCAGCCCCAGCATTTT.

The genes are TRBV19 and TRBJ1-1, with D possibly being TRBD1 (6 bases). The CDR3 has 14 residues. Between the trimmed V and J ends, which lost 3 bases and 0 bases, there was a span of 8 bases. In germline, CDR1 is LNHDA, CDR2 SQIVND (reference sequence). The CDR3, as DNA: TGTGCCAGTAGTATTCGGGACATGAACACTGAAGCTTTCTTT. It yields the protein CASSIRDMNTEAFF.

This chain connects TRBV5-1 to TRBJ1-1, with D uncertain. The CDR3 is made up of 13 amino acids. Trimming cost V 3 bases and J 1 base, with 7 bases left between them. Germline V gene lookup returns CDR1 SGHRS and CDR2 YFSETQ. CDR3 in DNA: TGCGCCAGCAGCTGGAACAAGAACACTGAAGCTTTCTTT. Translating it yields CASSWNKNTEAFF.

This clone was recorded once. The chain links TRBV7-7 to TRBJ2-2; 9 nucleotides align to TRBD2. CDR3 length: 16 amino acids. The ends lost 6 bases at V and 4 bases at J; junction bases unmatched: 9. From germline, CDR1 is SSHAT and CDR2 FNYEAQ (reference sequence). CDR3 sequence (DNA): TGTGCCAGCAGTTATAGCGGGGGTATCGGCACCGGGGAGCTGTTTTTT. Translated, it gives CASSYSGGIGTGELFF.

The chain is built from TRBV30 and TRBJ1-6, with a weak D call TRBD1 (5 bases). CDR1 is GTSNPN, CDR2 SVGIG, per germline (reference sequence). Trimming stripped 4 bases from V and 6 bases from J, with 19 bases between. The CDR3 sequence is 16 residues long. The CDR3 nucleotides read TGTGCCTGGACCAGTCAGGGCATGAGATTTAATTCACCCCTCCACTTT. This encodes CAWTSQGMRFNSPLHF.

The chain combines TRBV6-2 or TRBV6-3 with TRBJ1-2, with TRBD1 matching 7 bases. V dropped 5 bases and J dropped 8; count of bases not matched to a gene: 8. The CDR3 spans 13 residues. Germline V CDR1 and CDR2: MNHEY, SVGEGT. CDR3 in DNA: TGTGCCAGCAGTCCACAGGGGTGGAAGGGCTACACCTTC. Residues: CASSPQGWKGYTF.

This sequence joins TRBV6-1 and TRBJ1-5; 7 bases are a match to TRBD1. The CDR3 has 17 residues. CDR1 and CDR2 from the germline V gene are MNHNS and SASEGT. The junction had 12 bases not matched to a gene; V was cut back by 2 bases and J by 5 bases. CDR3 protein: CASSEMIDSRGYQPQHF. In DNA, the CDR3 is TGTGCCAGCAGTGAAATGATCGACAGCAGGGGGTATCAGCCCCAGCATTTT.

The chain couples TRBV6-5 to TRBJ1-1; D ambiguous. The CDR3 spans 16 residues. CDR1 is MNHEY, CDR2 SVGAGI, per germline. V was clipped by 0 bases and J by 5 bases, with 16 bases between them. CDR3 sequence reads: CASSYSHLRDTTEAFF. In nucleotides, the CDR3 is TGTGCCAGCAGTTACTCACATTTACGGGATACGACTGAAGCTTTCTTT.

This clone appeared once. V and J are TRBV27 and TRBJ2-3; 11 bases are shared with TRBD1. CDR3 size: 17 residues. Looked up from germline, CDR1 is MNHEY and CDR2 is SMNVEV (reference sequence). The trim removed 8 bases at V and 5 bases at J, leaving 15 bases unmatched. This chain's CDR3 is CASFPRTGGAVGDTQYF. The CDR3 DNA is TGTGCCAGCTTCCCCCGGACAGGGGGCGCCGTTGGAGATACGCAGTATTTT.

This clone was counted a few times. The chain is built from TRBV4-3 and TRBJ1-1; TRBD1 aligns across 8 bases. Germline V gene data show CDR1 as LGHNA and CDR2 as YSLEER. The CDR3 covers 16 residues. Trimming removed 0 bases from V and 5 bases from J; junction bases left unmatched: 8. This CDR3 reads CASSQDGGTGGTEAFF. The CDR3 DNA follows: TGCGCCAGCAGCCAAGACGGGGGGACAGGTGGGACTGAAGCTTTCTTT.

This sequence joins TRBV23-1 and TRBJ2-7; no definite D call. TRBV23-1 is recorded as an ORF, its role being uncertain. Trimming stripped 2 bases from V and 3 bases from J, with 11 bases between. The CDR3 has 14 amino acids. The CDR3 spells CASSQAEHSYEQYF. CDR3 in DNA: TGCGCCAGCAGTCAAGCAGAACATAGCTACGAGCAGTACTTC.